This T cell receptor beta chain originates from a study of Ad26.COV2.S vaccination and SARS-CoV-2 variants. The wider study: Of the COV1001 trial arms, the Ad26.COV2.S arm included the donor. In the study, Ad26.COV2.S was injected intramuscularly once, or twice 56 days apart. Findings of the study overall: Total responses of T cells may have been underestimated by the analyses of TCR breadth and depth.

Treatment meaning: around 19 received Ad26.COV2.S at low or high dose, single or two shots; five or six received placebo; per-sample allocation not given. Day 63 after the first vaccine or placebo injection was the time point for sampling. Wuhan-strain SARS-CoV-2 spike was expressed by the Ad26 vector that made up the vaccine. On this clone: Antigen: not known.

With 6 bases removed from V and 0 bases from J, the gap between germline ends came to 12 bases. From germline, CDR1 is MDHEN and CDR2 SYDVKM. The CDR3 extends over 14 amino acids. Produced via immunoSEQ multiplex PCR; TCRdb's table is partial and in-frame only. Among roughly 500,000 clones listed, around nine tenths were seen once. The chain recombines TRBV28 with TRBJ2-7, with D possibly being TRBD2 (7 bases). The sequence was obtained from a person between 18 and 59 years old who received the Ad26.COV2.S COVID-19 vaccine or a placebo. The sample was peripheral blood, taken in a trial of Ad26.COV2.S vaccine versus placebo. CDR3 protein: CASRVGGGSYEQYF. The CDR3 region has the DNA TGTGCCAGCAGAGTAGGGGGGGGCTCCTACGAGCAGTACTTC.